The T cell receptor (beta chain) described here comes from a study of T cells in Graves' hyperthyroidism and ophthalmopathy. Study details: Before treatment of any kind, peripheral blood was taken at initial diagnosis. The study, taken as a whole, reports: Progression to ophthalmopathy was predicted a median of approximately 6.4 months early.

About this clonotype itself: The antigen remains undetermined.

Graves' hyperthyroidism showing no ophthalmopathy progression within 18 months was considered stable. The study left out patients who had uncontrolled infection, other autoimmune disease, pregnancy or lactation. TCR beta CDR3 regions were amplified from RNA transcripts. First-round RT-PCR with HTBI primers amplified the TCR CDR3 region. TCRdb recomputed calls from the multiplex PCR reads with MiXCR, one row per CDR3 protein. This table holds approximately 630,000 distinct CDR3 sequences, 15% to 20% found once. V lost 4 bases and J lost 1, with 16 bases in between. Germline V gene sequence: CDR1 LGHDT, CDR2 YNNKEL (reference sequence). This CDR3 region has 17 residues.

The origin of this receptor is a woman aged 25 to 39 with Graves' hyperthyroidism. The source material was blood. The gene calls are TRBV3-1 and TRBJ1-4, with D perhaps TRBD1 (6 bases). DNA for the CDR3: TGTGCCAGCAGCCTAGATCGGGGGGCCCTAACTAATGAAAAACTGTTTTTT. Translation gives CASSLDRGALTNEKLFF. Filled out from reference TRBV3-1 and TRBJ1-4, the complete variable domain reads DTAVSQTPKYLVTQMGNDKSIKCEQNLGHDTMYWYKQDSKKFLKIMFSYNNKELIINETVPNRFSPKSPDKAHLNLHINSLELGDSAVYFCASSLDRGALTNEKLFFGSGTQLSVL.